This is a list of T cell receptor beta chains from one sample in a study of blood T cell repertoires in COVID-19. Assay: immunoSEQ multiplex PCR; the TCRdb copy retains only in-frame clones and omits some. The data contain 270,000 or so clones, about 90% of them singletons. The sample taken for sequencing was peripheral blood. These receptor sequences come from a young woman with COVID-19, enrolled during active disease. CDR3s include the opening cysteine and the closing phenylalanine or tryptophan. The order of the fields is V gene, D gene, clone size, J gene, CDR3 DNA, CDR3 protein. D genes are given only for firm matches. Only part of the rows carry a size: once, few, many, or a class if the clone is expanded.

TRBV5-1	NA	NA	TRBJ1-1	TGCGCCAGCAGCCGGACGGCGCCAGGGACTGAAGCTTTCTTT	CASSRTAPGTEAFF
TRBV11-2	TRBD2	NA	TRBJ2-1	TGTGCCAGCAGCTTTAGCGGGGGGGCTTTCGATGAGCAGTTCTTC	CASSFSGGAFDEQFF
TRBV6-5	NA	NA	TRBJ2-5	TGTGCCAGCAGTTACGGGGGGGCCAGACTGGGGACCCAGTACTTC	CASSYGGARLGTQYF
TRBV30	NA	NA	TRBJ1-4	TGTGCCTGGAGTGTAGGAGGCGGGGACGTGAATGAAAAACTGTTTTTT	CAWSVGGGDVNEKLFF
TRBV7-9	TRBD1	NA	TRBJ2-6	TGTGCCAGCAGCTCGATTCCGGGACAGGCGGACTCTGGGGCCAACGTCCTGACTTTC	CASSSIPGQADSGANVLTF
TRBV27	TRBD2	NA	TRBJ2-5	TGTGCCAGCAGTCCCTCAGCGGGGGAGTACCAAGAGACCCAGTACTTC	CASSPSAGEYQETQYF
TRBV27	TRBD1	NA	TRBJ1-1	TGTGCCAGCAGTTTATGGGGGACAGGGTCTGAAGCTTTCTTT	CASSLWGTGSEAFF
TRBV25-1	NA	NA	TRBJ2-1	TGTGCCAGCCCGGGGTTCCGGCATACGAATGAGCAGTTCTTC	CASPGFRHTNEQFF
TRBV4-1	NA	few	TRBJ2-5	TGCGCCAGCAGCCGAAACAGGGGGGGAGTTCGAAGGCAAGAGACCCAGTACTTC	CASSRNRGGVRRQETQYF
TRBV29-1	TRBD2	NA	TRBJ2-3	TGCAGCGTGGCCCAATTGGCTAGCGGGGGAGGAGATACGCAGTATTTT	CSVAQLASGGGDTQYF
TRBV20-1	TRBD2	NA	TRBJ2-1	TGCAGTGCTAGTGGGCTAGCGGGGGTCTCCTACAATGAGCAGTTCTTC	CSASGLAGVSYNEQFF
TRBV6-5	TRBD1	NA	TRBJ1-3	TGTGCCAGCAGTACACAGGGGGGAACGGGAAACACCATATATTTT	CASSTQGGTGNTIYF
TRBV19	TRBD1	NA	TRBJ1-2	TGTGCCAGTCAGGACAGGACCTTAGCTAACTATGGCTACACCTTC	CASQDRTLANYGYTF
TRBV2	TRBD1	NA	TRBJ1-5	TGTGCCAGCAGCGGACAGGGGAGGAATCAGCCCCAGCATTTT	CASSGQGRNQPQHF
TRBV9	NA	NA	TRBJ1-1	TGTGCCAGCAGCGTAGGCATCGACGGGGGGTACACTGAAGCTTTCTTT	CASSVGIDGGYTEAFF
TRBV9	NA	NA	TRBJ2-5	TGTGCCAGCAGCGTAGGGGGCATCGAAGAGACCCAGTACTTC	CASSVGGIEETQYF